One and the same sample provided the 6 T cell receptor beta chains below, sequenced in a study of cytomegalovirus exposure and HLA in healthy donors. The PCR ran on 60 Vbeta and 13 Jbeta primers. Using immunoSEQ multiplex PCR, the repertoire was profiled, and TCRdb retains in-frame clones only, with some absent. Here the sample spans 120,000 to 150,000 clones, about two thirds being singletons. The sequencing sample was made of PBMCs. The receptor set was obtained from a man aged 55 to 70 in good health and CMV-seronegative.

This clone appeared once. The chain combines TRBV28 with TRBJ2-3; D ambiguous. In germline, CDR1 is MDHEN, CDR2 SYDVKM. Trimming took 5 bases from V and 2 from J, leaving 5 bases between them. This CDR3 spans 12 amino acids. CDR3 loop: CASSLPTDTQYF. For the CDR3, the DNA is TGTGCCAGCAGTCTCCCCACAGATACGCAGTATTTT.

The chain combines TRBV18 with TRBJ2-1, with D maybe TRBD1 (6 bases). Germline V gene sequence: CDR1 KGHSH, CDR2 LQKENI. This CDR3 is built from 16 residues. Trimming removed 0 bases from V and 0 bases from J, with 9 bases in between. CDR3 bases: TGTGCCAGCTCACCACCGGAACAGGGCTCCTACAATGAGCAGTTCTTC. This encodes CASSPPEQGSYNEQFF. Combining the CDR3 with reference TRBV18 and TRBJ2-1 gives the whole variable domain NAGVMQNPRHLVRRRGQEARLRCSPMKGHSHVYWYRQLPEEGLKFMVYLQKENIIDESGMPKERFSAEFPKEGPSILRIQQVVRGDSAAYFCASSPPEQGSYNEQFFGPGTRLTVL.

This rearrangement joins TRBV28 to TRBJ1-6; TRBD1 is a possible D gene (6 bases). Germline CDR1 is MDHEN and CDR2 is SYDVKM. With 8 bases removed from V and 8 bases from J, the gap between germline ends came to 13 bases. The length of the CDR3 is 13 residues. The CDR3 DNA reads TGTGCCAGCCAACAGGGTATTGATTCACCCCTCCACTTT. Its protein product is CASQQGIDSPLHF.

The V and J genes are TRBV7-8 and TRBJ1-5, with 8 bases lining up with TRBD1. This CDR3 has 16 amino acids. Germline-derived CDR1 and CDR2 are SGHVS and FQNEAQ. V gave up 2 bases and J gave up 4 bases; unmatched junction bases: 7. For the CDR3, the DNA is TGTGCCAGCAGCTTAATGGACAGGGCCCTTAATCAGCCCCAGCATTTT. It is translated as CASSLMDRALNQPQHF.

There are a few counts of this clone. The rearrangement links TRBV7-3 to TRBJ2-5; 9 nucleotides agree with TRBD2. This CDR3 is 13 amino acids long. The germline CDR1 and CDR2 sequences are SGHTA and FQGTGA. V gave up 5 bases and J gave up 4 bases; unmatched junction bases: 2. This chain's CDR3 is CASSTTSGETQYF. Written as DNA, the CDR3 is TGTGCCAGCAGCACGACTAGCGGAGAGACCCAGTACTTC.

The chain is built from TRBV9 and TRBJ1-2, with 8 bases that match TRBD1. CDR3 size: 15 residues. Germline V gene sequence: CDR1 SGDLS, CDR2 YYNGEE. The J segment lost 4 bases and the V segment lost 2 bases, leaving 7 bases of the junction unmatched. The CDR3 DNA sequence: TGTGCCAGCAGCGTCCGCGACAGGGGTGGCTATGGCTACACCTTC. Protein product: CASSVRDRGGYGYTF.